This T cell receptor beta chain was sequenced in a study of shared clonotypes between healthy human individuals. The naive CD8 fraction comprised CD45RO-negative cells positively selected for CCR7 and excluded terminally differentiated effector memory CD45RA+ cells. Caucasian adults residing in Nashville, Tennessee made up all the donors. J was trimmed by 7 bases and V by 4 bases; bases with no gene match: 9. This CDR3 spans 14 amino acids. Germline CDR1 and CDR2: SEHNR and FQNEAQ (reference sequence). TCRdb's table, derived via immunoSEQ multiplex PCR, lists solely in-frame clones and lacks some. The sample comprises approximately 840,000 clones, about 96% of which are singletons, and less than 0.25% rests with the top ten.

The sequenced sample consisted of naive CD8+ T cells sorted from blood. The receptor was isolated from a man aged 30 to 39 in good health. This sequence joins TRBV7-9 and TRBJ2-5, with 7 bases lining up with TRBD2. CDR3 coding DNA: TGTGCCAGCAGCTCGCCCGGGGGGTTAATGACCCAGTACTTC. Its translation is CASSSPGGLMTQYF.